Each of the 18 T cell receptor beta chains below was sequenced from the same sample in a study of shared clonotypes between healthy human individuals. TCRdb's table, derived via immunoSEQ multiplex PCR, lists solely in-frame clones and lacks some. The sample lists about 1.1 million clones; more than 75% were seen once. Sequenced material: memory CD4+ T cells from PBMCs. Subset meaning: CD45RA-negative fraction. These receptors were taken from a young man in good health. Some clones in this sample may be carry-over from other donors' samples.

The chain carries TRBV9 and TRBJ2-3, with D perhaps assigned TRBD1 or TRBD2 (5 bases each). The V gene lost 0 bases and the J gene lost 2 bases, with 10 bases spanning the gap. Germline CDR1 reads SGDLS; CDR2 reads YYNGEE. The CDR3 contains 15 residues. CDR3 nucleotide sequence: TGTGCCAGCAGCGTAGGTGGGGGAATCACAGATACGCAGTATTTT. Translating it yields CASSVGGGITDTQYF.

The chain recombines TRBV13 with TRBJ2-6; possible D gene TRBD2, 6 bases. This CDR3 comprises 16 residues. The V end lost 2 bases, the J end lost 1 base, and 9 bases lay between the germline ends. CDR1 is PRHDT and CDR2 is FYEKMQ in the germline V gene (reference sequence). The CDR3 DNA reads TGTGCCAGCAGCTTACGCGGGGTTTCTGGGGCCAACGTCCTGACTTTC. Translation: CASSLRGVSGANVLTF.

Details on this clone: Other DNA sequences in this sample translate to the same CDR3. The chain combines TRBV19 with TRBJ2-6; the D call may be TRBD1 or TRBD2 (5 bases each). This CDR3 has 15 amino acids. Trimming pared 3 bases from V and 2 bases from J, leaving 8 bases between. Germline V gives CDR1 LNHDA, CDR2 SQIVND (reference sequence). In nucleotides, the CDR3 is TGTGCCAGTAGTATTGGGGGTGCTGGGGCCAACGTCCTGACTTTC. Translating gives CASSIGGAGANVLTF.

The chain recombines TRBV4-2 with TRBJ2-1, with TRBD2 matching over 14 bases. The CDR3 is made up of 16 amino acids. Germline CDR1 LGHNA, CDR2 YNFKEQ. After removal of 2 bases from V and 8 bases from J, the junction contained 5 bases not matched to a gene. CDR3 region: CASSQPGTSGSYEQFF. CDR3 nucleotide sequence: TGTGCCAGCAGCCAACCCGGGACTAGCGGGAGCTATGAGCAGTTCTTC.

The chain joins TRBV5-1 to TRBJ2-7; a possible D gene is TRBD1 (5 bases). CDR1 is SGHRS and CDR2 is YFSETQ in the germline V gene. The CDR3 runs 14 residues. The germline V and J ends were trimmed by 5 bases and 2 bases, with 14 bases remaining between them. CDR3: CASSRGPATYEQYF. CDR3 in DNA: TGCGCCAGCAGTAGGGGTCCCGCGACCTACGAGCAGTACTTC.

This clone has just a few counts. This sequence joins TRBV28 and TRBJ1-2; 8 nucleotides match TRBD1. Trimming cost V 5 bases and J 3 bases; bases outside gene matches: 5. Germline V CDR1 and CDR2: MDHEN, SYDVKM. The CDR3 is made up of 14 amino acids. The CDR3 nucleotides are TGTGCCAGCAGTAGGACAGGGAGGGACTATGGCTACACCTTC. This sequence encodes CASSRTGRDYGYTF.

J is TRBJ2-7 and V is TRBV16; TRBD2 agrees at 7 bases. This CDR3 has 14 residues. CDR1 is KGHSY and CDR2 is FQNENV in the germline V gene. J was trimmed by 6 bases and V by 3 bases; bases with no gene match: 8. In nucleotides, the CDR3 is TGTGCCAGCAGCCATGCGGGAGCCCCCTCCGAGCAGTACTTC. This codes for CASSHAGAPSEQYF.

The rearrangement uses TRBV6-6 and TRBJ1-2; D remains unclear. Trimming removed 4 bases at V and 6 bases at J, with 18 bases between. The CDR3 contains 15 residues. Germline V lookup: CDR1 MNHNY, CDR2 SVGAGI (reference sequence). The CDR3 loop reads CASSFGLGFGNGYTF. The CDR3 bases are TGTGCCAGCAGTTTTGGGCTCGGTTTCGGGAATGGCTACACCTTC.

The CDR3 reads CASSGPSGRARQFF. The CDR3 nucleotides read TGTGCCAGCAGTGGCCCTAGCGGGAGGGCCCGACAGTTCTTC. The chain employs TRBV6-5 and TRBJ2-1; 12 bases match TRBD2. Germline V lookup: CDR1 MNHEY, CDR2 SVGAGI. CDR3 length: 14 amino acids. Unmatched junction bases numbered 9, after V lost 5 bases and J lost 13 bases.

The chain's CDR3 is CAISEDGSDTDTQYF. As DNA, the CDR3 is TGTGCCATCAGTGAGGACGGCTCAGACACAGATACGCAGTATTTT. The chain recombines TRBV10-3 with TRBJ2-3; D call uncertain. The CDR3 totals 15 residues. In germline, CDR1 is ENHRY, CDR2 SYGVKD. V was trimmed by 2 bases and J by 2 bases, leaving 11 bases between them.

The gene calls are TRBV7-9 and TRBJ2-5; 15 bases are shared with TRBD2. V shed 5 bases and J 11 bases; nucleotides not matched to a gene: 15. The CDR3 runs 17 residues. The germline V gene has CDR1 SEHNR and CDR2 FQNEAQ (reference sequence). In nucleotides, the CDR3 is TGTGCCAGCAGCGAAGGGCTGGGACTAGCGGGAGGCGGAGAGCAGTACTTC. Its protein product is CASSEGLGLAGGGEQYF.

This rearrangement joins TRBV7-3 to TRBJ2-1; 7 bases map to TRBD2. The CDR3 extends over 14 amino acids. In germline, CDR1 is SGHTA, CDR2 FQGTGA. Trimming at V came to 4 bases and at J to 5 bases, leaving 5 bases not matched to a gene. The chain's CDR3 is CASSYAGVNNEQFF. CDR3 bases: TGTGCCAGCAGCTACGCGGGAGTGAACAATGAGCAGTTCTTC.

The chain is built from TRBV6-5 and TRBJ2-2, with D perhaps matching TRBD2 (6 bases). The CDR3 sequence is 15 residues long. The germline V and J ends were trimmed by 6 bases and 3 bases, with 14 bases remaining between them. Looked up from germline, CDR1 is MNHEY and CDR2 is SVGAGI. DNA for the CDR3: TGTGCCAGCAGCCCCGGGGTAGCGGACACCGGGGAGCTGTTTTTT. It encodes CASSPGVADTGELFF.

The J gene is TRBJ2-3, the V gene TRBV5-1; no clear D gene. This CDR3 is 14 amino acids long. Per germline, CDR1 SGHRS and CDR2 YFSETQ. Trimming took off 5 bases at V and 6 bases at J, with 16 bases between the two ends. The CDR3 sequence is CASSRAPPLDTQYF. CDR3 in DNA: TGCGCCAGCAGTCGCGCACCCCCCCTGGATACGCAGTATTTT.

This clone was detected only a few times. The CDR3 region is CASSVSVIGGQVEQYF. Here the CDR3 DNA reads TGTGCCAGCAGTGTGAGTGTCATTGGGGGGCAAGTCGAGCAGTACTTC. The chain couples TRBV6-1 to TRBJ2-7, with D tentatively TRBD1 or TRBD2 (6 bases each). The CDR3 sequence is 16 residues long. The V end was cut by 4 bases, the J end by 6 bases, with 22 bases between. CDR1 is MNHNS and CDR2 is SASEGT in the germline V gene.

The V gene is TRBV5-8, the J gene TRBJ2-3; 8 bases match TRBD1. The CDR3 has 17 amino acids. The V segment lost 4 bases and the J segment 3 bases; nucleotides outside the gene matches: 13. The germline V gene encodes CDR1 SGHTS and CDR2 YDEGEE. Written as DNA, the CDR3 is TGTGCCAGCAGCGCCCGACAGGGGATGGGAGTGACAGATACGCAGTATTTT. Protein sequence: CASSARQGMGVTDTQYF.

The chain joins TRBV21-1 to TRBJ1-4. TRBV21-1 is termed a pseudogene. The CDR3 covers 16 residues. The chain's CDR3 is CASSKLGILENEKLFF. The CDR3 DNA is TGTGCCAGCAGCAAGCTCGGGATTTTAGAAAATGAAAAACTGTTTTTT.

This chain uses TRBV7-3 with TRBJ2-3; 7 nucleotides align to TRBD1. Germline V gene sequence: CDR1 SGHTA, CDR2 FQGTGA. The V gene end was trimmed by 5 bases and the J gene end by 0 bases; junction bases not matched to a gene: 11. CDR3 length equals 17 residues. CDR3 nucleotides: TGTGCCAGCAGCGCCCGAGGGGGCGGAGCTAGCACAGATACGCAGTATTTT. Encoded protein: CASSARGGGASTDTQYF.